This T cell receptor (beta chain) was sequenced in a study of regulatory T cells in long-lasting Graves disease. This clonotype was picked up many times. Its cognate antigen is unknown. The study's findings and limits: Examination was confined to peripheral blood, excluding thyroid tissue. Graves' patients with persistent disease showed TCR diversity lower than patients newly diagnosed.

V lost 1 base and J 1 base, leaving 9 bases between the germline ends. Germline V gene data show CDR1 as SNHLY and CDR2 as FYNNEI. This CDR3 region has 15 residues. The time point: newly diagnosed GD, antithyroid drugs for less than 3 months. From PBMCs, RNA was extracted and then used to make the TCR library. Building the TCR beta libraries relied on iRepertoire HTBI primers, and CDR3 regions underwent Arm-PCR. TCRdb called the multiplex PCR reads again in MiXCR, with one record for every CDR3 protein. The table records about 440,000 distinct CDR3 sequences, over 15% of them present only once. The sample was also reused in another study, on T cells in Graves' hyperthyroidism and ophthalmopathy.

The clonotype comes from a woman aged 25-40 years with Graves disease. The sequencing used peripheral blood mononuclear cells (PBMCs), collected at new diagnosis, from a patient treated with antithyroid drugs. J is TRBJ2-3 and V is TRBV2; D uncertain. The CDR3 loop is CASSEDSQGTDTQYF. CDR3 DNA sequence: TGTGCCAGCAGTGAAGATTCTCAGGGCACAGATACGCAGTATTTT.